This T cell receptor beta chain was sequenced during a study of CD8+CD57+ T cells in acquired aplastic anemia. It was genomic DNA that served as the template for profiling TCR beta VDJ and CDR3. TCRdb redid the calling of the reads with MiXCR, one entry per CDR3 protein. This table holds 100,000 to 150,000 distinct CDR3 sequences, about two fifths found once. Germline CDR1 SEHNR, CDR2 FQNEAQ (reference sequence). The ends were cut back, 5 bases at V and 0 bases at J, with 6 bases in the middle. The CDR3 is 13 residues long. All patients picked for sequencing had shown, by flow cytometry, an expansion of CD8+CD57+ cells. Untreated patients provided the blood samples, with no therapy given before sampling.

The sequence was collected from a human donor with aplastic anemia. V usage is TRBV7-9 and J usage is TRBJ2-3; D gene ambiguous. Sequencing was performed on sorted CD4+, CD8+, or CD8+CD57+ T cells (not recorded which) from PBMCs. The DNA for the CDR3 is TGTGCCAGCAGCGTCGGGAGCACAGATACGCAGTATTTT. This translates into CASSVGSTDTQYF.